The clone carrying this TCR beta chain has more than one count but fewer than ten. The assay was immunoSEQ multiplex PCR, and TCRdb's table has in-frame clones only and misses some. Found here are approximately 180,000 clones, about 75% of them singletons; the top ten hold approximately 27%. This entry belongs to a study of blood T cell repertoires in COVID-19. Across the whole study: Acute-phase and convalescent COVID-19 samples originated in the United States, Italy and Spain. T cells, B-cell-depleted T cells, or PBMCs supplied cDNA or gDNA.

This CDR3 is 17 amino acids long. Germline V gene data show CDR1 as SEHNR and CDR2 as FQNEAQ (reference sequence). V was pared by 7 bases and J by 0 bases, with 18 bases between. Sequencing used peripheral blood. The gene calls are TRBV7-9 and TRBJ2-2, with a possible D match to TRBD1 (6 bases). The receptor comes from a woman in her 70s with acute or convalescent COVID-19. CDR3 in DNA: TGTGCCAGCACCAATCATTTGGGACAACCGAACACCGGGGAGCTGTTTTTT. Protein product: CASTNHLGQPNTGELFF.